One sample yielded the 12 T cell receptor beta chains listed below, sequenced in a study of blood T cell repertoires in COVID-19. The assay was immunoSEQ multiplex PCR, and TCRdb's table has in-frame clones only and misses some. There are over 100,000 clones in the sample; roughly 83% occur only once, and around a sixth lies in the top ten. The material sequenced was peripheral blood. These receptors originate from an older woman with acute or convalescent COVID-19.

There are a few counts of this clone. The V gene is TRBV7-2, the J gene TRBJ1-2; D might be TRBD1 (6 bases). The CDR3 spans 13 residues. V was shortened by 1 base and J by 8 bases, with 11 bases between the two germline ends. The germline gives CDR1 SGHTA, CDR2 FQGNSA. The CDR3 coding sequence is TGTGCCAGCAGCTTAGACAGGGAAGGCGGCTACACCTTC. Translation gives CASSLDREGGYTF.

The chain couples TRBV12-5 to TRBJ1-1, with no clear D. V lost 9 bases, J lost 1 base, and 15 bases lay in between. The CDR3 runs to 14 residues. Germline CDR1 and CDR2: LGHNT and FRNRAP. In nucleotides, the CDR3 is TGTGCTAGGGACTACCGGGGTTGGAACACTGAAGCTTTCTTT. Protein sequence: CARDYRGWNTEAFF.

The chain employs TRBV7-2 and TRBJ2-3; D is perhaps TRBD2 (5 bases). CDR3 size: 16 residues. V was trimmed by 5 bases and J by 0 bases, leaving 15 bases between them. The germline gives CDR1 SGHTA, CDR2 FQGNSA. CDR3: CASSRWGAASTDTQYF. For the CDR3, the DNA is TGTGCCAGCAGCCGCTGGGGAGCGGCTAGCACAGATACGCAGTATTTT.

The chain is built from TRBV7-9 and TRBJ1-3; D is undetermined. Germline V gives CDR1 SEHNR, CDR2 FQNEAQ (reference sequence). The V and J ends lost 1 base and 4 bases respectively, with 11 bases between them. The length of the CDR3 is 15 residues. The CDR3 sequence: CASSLGHNTGNTIYF. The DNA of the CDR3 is TGTGCCAGCAGCTTAGGGCATAACACCGGAAACACCATATATTTT.

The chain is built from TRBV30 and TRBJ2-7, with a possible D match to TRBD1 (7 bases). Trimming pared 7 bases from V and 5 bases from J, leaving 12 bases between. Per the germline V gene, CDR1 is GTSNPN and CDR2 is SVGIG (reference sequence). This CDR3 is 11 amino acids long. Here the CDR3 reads CASTGRHEQYF. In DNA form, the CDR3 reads TGTGCCTCGACAGGGAGGCACGAGCAGTACTTC. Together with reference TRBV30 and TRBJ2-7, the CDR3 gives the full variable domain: SQTIHQWPATLVQPVGSPLSLECTVEGTSNPNLYWYRQAAGRGLQLLFYSVGIGQISSEVPQNLSASRPQDRQFILSSKKLLLSDSGFYLCASTGRHEQYFGPGTRLTVT.

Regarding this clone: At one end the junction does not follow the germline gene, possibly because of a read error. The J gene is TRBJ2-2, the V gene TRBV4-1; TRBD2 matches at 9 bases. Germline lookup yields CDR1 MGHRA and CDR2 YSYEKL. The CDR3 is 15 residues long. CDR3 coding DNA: TGCGCCAGCAACCAAGGGACTAGCTACACCGGGGAGCTGTTTTTT. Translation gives CASNQGTSYTGELFF.

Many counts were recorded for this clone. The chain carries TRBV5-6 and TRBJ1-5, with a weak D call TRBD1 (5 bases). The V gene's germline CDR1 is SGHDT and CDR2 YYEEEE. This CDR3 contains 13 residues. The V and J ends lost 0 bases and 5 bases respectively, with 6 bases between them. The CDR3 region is CASSLAGHQPQHF. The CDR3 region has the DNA TGTGCCAGCAGCTTGGCAGGGCATCAGCCCCAGCATTTT.

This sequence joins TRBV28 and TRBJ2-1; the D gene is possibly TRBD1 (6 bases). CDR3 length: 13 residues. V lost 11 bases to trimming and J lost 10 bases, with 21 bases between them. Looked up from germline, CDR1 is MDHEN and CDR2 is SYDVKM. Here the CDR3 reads CACLGTTGREQFF. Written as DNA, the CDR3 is TGTGCCTGCCTGGGTACCACAGGGAGAGAGCAGTTCTTC.

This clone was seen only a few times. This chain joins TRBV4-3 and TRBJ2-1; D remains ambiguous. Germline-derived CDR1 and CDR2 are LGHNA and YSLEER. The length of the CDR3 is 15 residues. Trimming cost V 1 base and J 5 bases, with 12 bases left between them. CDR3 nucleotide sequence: TGCGCCAGCAGCCAAGGGATCACTACCAACAATGAGCAGTTCTTC. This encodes CASSQGITTNNEQFF.

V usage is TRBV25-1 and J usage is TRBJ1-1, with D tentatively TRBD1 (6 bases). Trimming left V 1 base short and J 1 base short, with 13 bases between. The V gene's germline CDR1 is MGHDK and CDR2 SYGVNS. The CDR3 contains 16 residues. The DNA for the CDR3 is TGTGCCAGCAGTGAATTAGTGGGGGCGGGGAACACTGAAGCTTTCTTT. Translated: CASSELVGAGNTEAFF.

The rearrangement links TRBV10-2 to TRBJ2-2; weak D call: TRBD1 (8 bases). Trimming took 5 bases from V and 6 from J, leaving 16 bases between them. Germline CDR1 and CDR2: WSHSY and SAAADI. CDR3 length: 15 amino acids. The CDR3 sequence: CASSRTGRVAGELFF. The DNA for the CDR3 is TGCGCCAGCAGTCGGACAGGGAGGGTGGCCGGGGAGCTGTTTTTT.

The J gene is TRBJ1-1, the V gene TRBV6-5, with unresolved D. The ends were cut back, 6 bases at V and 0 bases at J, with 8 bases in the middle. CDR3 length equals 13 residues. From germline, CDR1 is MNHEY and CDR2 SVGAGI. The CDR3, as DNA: TGTGCCAGCAGGAGCGGGGTGAACACTGAAGCTTTCTTT. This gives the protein CASRSGVNTEAFF.